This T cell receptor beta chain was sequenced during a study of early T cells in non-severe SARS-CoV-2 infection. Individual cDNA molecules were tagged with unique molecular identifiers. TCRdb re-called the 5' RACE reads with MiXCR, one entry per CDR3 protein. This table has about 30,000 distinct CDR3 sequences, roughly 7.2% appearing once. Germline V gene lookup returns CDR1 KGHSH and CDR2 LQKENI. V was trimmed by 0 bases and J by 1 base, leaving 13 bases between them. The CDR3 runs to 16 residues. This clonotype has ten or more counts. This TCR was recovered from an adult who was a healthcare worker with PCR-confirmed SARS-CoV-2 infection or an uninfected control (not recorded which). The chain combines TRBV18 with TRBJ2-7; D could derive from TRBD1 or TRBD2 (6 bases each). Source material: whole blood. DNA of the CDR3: TGTGCCAGCTCACCACCCGGGGGCGGCAGGTCCTACGAGCAGTACTTC. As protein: CASSPPGGGRSYEQYF.